This entry lists 7 T cell receptor beta chains sequenced from one sample in a study of OX40 agonist ivuxolimab in advanced cancers. Generated by immunoSEQ multiplex PCR, the TCRdb table keeps only in-frame clones and is missing some. The sample includes approximately 100,000 clones, roughly 90% of them seen just once. The specimen was CD4+ or CD8+ T cells sorted from blood, collected in a trial of the OX40 agonist ivuxolimab. Every receptor here comes from an adult with an advanced solid tumor such as melanoma, head and neck, liver or kidney cancer.

The chain has TRBV7-6 and TRBJ1-3; D ambiguous. V was trimmed by 7 bases and J by 0 bases, leaving 7 bases between them. The CDR3 is 13 residues long. The germline CDR1 and CDR2 sequences are SGHVS and FNYEAQ. The chain's CDR3 is CASMVDSGNTIYF. The DNA of the CDR3 is TGTGCCAGCATGGTAGACTCTGGAAACACCATATATTTT. Variable domain in full (rest from reference TRBV7-6 and TRBJ1-3): GAGVSQSPRYKVTKRGQDVALRCDPISGHVSLYWYRQALGQGPEFLTYFNYEAQQDKSGLPNDRFSAERPEGSISTLTIQRTEQRDSAMYRCASMVDSGNTIYFGEGSWLTVV.

This clone appeared once. The chain links TRBV27 to TRBJ2-7, with a weak D call TRBD1 (6 bases). The CDR3 covers 14 residues. V was clipped by 5 bases and J by 2 bases, with 13 bases between them. The germline V gene encodes CDR1 MNHEY and CDR2 SMNVEV (reference sequence). CDR3 amino acids: CASSKQGEAYEQYF. The CDR3 nucleotides are TGTGCCAGCAGTAAACAGGGAGAAGCCTACGAGCAGTACTTC.

This chain connects TRBV5-6 to TRBJ2-5, with 10 nucleotides matching TRBD2. The V gene end was trimmed by 0 bases and the J gene end by 1 base; junction bases not matched to a gene: 3. This CDR3 region has 16 residues. Germline CDR1 reads SGHDT; CDR2 reads YYEEEE. Here the CDR3 DNA reads TGTGCCAGCAGCTTGGTCCTAGCGGGAGCCCAAGAGACCCAGTACTTC. The encoded protein is CASSLVLAGAQETQYF.

This rearrangement joins TRBV5-6 to TRBJ1-1, with D perhaps matching TRBD1 (6 bases). The CDR3 is 16 amino acids. V was cut by 0 bases and J by 1 base, with 13 bases left in between. The germline V gene encodes CDR1 SGHDT and CDR2 YYEEEE. Here the CDR3 reads CASSLVAGAGNTEAFF. The CDR3 region has the DNA TGTGCCAGCAGCTTGGTGGCAGGGGCTGGGAACACTGAAGCTTTCTTT. Together with reference TRBV5-6 and TRBJ1-1, the CDR3 gives the full variable domain: DAGVTQSPTHLIKTRGQQVTLRCSPKSGHDTVSWYQQALGQGPQFIFQYYEEEERQRGNFPDRFSGHQFPNYSSELNVNALLLGDSALYLCASSLVAGAGNTEAFFGQGTRLTVV.

The chain couples TRBV6-5 to TRBJ1-6; 9 bases are a match to TRBD1. This CDR3 spans 15 amino acids. Germline trimming cut 2 bases from V and 9 bases from J; bases unmatched to any gene: 5. Germline lookup yields CDR1 MNHEY and CDR2 SVGAGI. In nucleotides, the CDR3 is TGTGCCAGCAGTTACGCCGGGACAGGGTCTTCACCCCTCCACTTT. Translated: CASSYAGTGSSPLHF.

The J gene is TRBJ2-2, the V gene TRBV7-2; 7 bases are a match to TRBD1. Trimming removed 2 bases from V and 4 bases from J; junction bases left unmatched: 1. Germline V CDR1 and CDR2: SGHTA, FQGNSA. This CDR3 spans 14 amino acids. CDR3 sequence (DNA): TGTGCCAGCAGCTTATCAGGGGGCACCGGGGAGCTGTTTTTT. Protein: CASSLSGGTGELFF.

The chain couples TRBV6-1 to TRBJ1-1; D is perhaps TRBD1 (6 bases). The CDR3 loop spans 15 amino acids. The germline gives CDR1 MNHNS, CDR2 SASEGT. Trimming cost V 7 bases and J 1 base, with 16 bases left between them. CDR3 sequence: CASILGARGNTEAFF. The CDR3 DNA reads as TGTGCCAGCATCCTCGGGGCCAGGGGGAACACTGAAGCTTTCTTT.